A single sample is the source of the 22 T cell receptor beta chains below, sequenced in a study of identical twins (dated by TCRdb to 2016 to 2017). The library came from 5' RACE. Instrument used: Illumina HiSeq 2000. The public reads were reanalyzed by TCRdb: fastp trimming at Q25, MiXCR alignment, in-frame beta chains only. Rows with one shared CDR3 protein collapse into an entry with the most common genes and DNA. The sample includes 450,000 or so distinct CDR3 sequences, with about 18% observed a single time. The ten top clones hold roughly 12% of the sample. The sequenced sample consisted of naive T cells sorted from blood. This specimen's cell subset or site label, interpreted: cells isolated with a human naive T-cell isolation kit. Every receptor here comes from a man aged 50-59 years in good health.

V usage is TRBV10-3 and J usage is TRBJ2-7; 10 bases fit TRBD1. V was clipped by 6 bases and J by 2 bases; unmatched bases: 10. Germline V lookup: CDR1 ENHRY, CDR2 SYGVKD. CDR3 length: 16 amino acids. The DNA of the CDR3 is TGTGCCATCAGACCAGGGGGACAGGGGCCAACCTACGAGCAGTACTTC. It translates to CAIRPGGQGPTYEQYF.

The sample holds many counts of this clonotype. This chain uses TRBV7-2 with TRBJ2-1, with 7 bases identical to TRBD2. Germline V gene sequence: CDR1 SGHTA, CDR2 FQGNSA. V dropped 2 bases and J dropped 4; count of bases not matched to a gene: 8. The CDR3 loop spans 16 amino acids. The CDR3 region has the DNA TGTGCCAGCAGCTTAAGTCTAGCGGTCCGTTACAATGAGCAGTTCTTC. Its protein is CASSLSLAVRYNEQFF. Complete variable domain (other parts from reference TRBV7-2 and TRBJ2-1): GAGVSQSPSNKVTEKGKDVELRCDPISGHTALYWYRQSLGQGLEFLIYFQGNSAPDKSGLPSDRFSAERTGGSVSTLTIQRTQQEDSAVYLCASSLSLAVRYNEQFFGPGTRLTVL.

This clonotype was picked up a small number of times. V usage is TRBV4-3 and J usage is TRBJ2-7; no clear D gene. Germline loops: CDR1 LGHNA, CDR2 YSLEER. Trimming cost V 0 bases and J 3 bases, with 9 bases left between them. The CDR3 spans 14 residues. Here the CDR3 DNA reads TGCGCCAGCAGCCAAGATGGAGTAGGCTACGAGCAGTACTTC. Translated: CASSQDGVGYEQYF.

CDR3 residues: CAIVTGDTGELFF. Here the CDR3 DNA reads TGTGCCATCGTCACAGGGGACACCGGGGAGCTGTTTTTT. V and J are TRBV10-3 and TRBJ2-2; the match to TRBD1 covers 7 bases. The V and J ends lost 8 bases and 3 bases, in that order; junction bases with no gene match: 3. This CDR3 comprises 13 residues. Germline V gene data show CDR1 as ENHRY and CDR2 as SYGVKD.

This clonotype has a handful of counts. As DNA, the CDR3 is TGCAGTGCTAGATCAGGTACCAACACAGATACGCAGTATTTT. Amino acid sequence: CSARSGTNTDTQYF. The J gene is TRBJ2-3, the V gene TRBV20-1; D is undetermined. Germline CDR1 and CDR2: DFQATT and SNEGSKA (reference sequence). Trimming took 2 bases from V and 2 from J, leaving 11 bases between them. The CDR3 is 14 residues long.

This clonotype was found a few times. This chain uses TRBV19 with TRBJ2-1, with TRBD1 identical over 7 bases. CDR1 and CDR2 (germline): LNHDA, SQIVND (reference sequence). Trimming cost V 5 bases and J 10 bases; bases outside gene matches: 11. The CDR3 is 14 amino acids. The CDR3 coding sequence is TGTGCCAGTAGTGTAGGGGGCATACCGAACGAGCAGTTCTTC. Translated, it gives CASSVGGIPNEQFF.

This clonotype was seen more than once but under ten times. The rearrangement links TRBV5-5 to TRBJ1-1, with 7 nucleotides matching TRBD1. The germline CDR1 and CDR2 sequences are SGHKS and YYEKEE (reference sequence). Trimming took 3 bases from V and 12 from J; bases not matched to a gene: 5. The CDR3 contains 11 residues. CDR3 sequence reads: CASSSGTDTFF. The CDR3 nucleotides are TGTGCCAGCAGCTCCGGGACAGACACTTTCTTT. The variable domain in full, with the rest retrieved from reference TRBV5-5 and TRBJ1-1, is DAGVTQSPTHLIKTRGQQVTLRCSPISGHKSVSWYQQVLGQGPQFIFQYYEKEERGRGNFPDRFSARQFPNYSSELNVNALLLGDSALYLCASSSGTDTFFGQGTRLTVV.

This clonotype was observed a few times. CDR3 protein: CASSRGGLQETQYF. Here the CDR3 DNA reads TGTGCCAGCAGCCGCGGGGGACTCCAAGAGACCCAGTACTTC. The V call is TRBV6-1, the J call TRBJ2-5, with 7 bases aligning to TRBD2. CDR3 size: 14 residues. CDR1 is MNHNS, CDR2 SASEGT, per germline. V was clipped by 6 bases and J by 1 base; unmatched bases: 5.

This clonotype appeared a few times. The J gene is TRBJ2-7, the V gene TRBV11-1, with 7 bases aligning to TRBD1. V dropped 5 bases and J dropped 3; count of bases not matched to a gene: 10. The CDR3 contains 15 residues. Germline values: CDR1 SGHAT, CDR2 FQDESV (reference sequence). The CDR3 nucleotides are TGTGCCAGCAGCCGTTCCGGGACAGAGGGCTACGAGCAGTACTTC. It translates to CASSRSGTEGYEQYF.

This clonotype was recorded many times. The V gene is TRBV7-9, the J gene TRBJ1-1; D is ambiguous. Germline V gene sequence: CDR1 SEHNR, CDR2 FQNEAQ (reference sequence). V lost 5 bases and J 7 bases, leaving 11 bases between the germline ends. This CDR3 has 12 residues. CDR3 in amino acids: CASSTPGFEAFF. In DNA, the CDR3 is TGTGCCAGCAGCACCCCGGGATTTGAAGCTTTCTTT.

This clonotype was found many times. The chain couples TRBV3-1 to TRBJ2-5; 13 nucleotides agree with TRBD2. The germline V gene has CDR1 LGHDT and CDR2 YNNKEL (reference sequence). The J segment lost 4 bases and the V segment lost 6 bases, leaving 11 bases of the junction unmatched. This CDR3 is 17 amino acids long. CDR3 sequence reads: CASSSTSGGARRETQYF. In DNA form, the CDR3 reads TGTGCCAGCAGTTCCACTAGCGGGGGGGCGCGAAGAGAGACCCAGTACTTC.

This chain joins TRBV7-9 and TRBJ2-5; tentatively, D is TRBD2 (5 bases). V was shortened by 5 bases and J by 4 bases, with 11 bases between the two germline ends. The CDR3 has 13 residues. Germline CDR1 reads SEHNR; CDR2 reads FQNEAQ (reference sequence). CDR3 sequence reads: CASSGGLSETQYF. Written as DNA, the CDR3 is TGTGCCAGCAGCGGAGGTTTATCAGAGACCCAGTACTTC.

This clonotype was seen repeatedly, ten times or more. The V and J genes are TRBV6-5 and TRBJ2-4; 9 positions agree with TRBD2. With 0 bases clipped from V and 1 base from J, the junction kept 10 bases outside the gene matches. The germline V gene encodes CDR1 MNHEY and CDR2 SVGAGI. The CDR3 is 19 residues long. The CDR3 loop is CASSYSNPGSGGAKNIQYF. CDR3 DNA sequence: TGTGCCAGCAGTTACTCGAACCCAGGGAGCGGGGGGGCCAAAAACATTCAGTACTTC.

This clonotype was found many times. In DNA, the CDR3 is TGTGCCAGCAGCTTGGCCCGGACCTTCGACTACGAGCAGTACTTC. Translating gives CASSLARTFDYEQYF. This chain joins TRBV5-5 and TRBJ2-7; D call uncertain. The CDR3 is made up of 15 amino acids. Trimming removed 0 bases at V and 3 bases at J, with 13 bases between. Germline-derived CDR1 and CDR2 are SGHKS and YYEKEE (reference sequence). Using reference TRBV5-5 and TRBJ2-7 for the parts outside the CDR3, the full variable domain is DAGVTQSPTHLIKTRGQQVTLRCSPISGHKSVSWYQQVLGQGPQFIFQYYEKEERGRGNFPDRFSARQFPNYSSELNVNALLLGDSALYLCASSLARTFDYEQYFGPGTRLTVT.

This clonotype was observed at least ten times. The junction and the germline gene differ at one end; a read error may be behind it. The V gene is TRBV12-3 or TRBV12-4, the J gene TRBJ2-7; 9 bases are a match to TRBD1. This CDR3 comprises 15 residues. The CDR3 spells CASSFYGTGSSEQYF. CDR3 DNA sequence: TGTGCCAGCAGTTTCTACGGGACAGGGTCCTCCGAGCAGTACTTC.

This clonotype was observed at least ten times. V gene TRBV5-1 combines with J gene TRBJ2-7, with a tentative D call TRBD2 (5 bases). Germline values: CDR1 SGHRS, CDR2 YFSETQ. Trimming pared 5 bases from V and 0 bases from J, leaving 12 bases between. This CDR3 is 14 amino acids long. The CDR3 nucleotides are TGCGCCAGCAGTCTGGACTGGAGCTCCTACGAGCAGTACTTC. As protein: CASSLDWSSYEQYF.

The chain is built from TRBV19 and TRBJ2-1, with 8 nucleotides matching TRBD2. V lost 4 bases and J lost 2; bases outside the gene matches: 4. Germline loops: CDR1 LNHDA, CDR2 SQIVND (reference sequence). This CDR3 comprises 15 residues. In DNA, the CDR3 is TGTGCCAGTAGTAATCGGGGGGGGACCTACAATGAGCAGTTCTTC. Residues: CASSNRGGTYNEQFF.

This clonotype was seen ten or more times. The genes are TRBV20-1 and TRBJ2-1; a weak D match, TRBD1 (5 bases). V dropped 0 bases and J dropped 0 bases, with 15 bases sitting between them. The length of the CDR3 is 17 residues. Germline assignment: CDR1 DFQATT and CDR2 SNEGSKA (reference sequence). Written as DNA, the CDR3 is TGCAGTGCTAGAGATTCAACTGGGGCGAGCTCCTACAATGAGCAGTTCTTC. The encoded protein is CSARDSTGASSYNEQFF.

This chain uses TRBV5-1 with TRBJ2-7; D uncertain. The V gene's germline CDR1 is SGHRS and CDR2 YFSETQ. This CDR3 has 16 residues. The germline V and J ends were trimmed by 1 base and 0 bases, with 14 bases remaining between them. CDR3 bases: TGCGCCAGCAGCTTGAGTCCAGCAGAGAACTCCTACGAGCAGTACTTC. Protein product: CASSLSPAENSYEQYF.

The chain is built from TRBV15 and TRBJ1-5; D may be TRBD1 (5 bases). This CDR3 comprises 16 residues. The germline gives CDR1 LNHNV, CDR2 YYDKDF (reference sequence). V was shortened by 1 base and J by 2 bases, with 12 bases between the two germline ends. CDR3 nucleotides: TGTGCCACCAGCAGAGTAAGGGGCACGGGCAATCAGCCCCAGCATTTT. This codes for CATSRVRGTGNQPQHF.

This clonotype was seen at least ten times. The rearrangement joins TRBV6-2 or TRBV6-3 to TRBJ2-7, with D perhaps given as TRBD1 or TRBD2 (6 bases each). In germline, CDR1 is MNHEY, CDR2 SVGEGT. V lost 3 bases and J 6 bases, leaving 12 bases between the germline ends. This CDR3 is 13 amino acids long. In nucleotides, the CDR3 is TGTGCCAGCAGTTATACAGGGACTGGCGAGCAGTACTTC. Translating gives CASSYTGTGEQYF.

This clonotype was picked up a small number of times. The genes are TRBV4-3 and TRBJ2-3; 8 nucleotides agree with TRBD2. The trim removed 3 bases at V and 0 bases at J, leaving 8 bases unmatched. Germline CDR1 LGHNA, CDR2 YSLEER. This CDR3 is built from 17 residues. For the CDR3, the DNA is TGCGCCAGCAGCCAGGGCATTCCGGGAGGGAGCACAGATACGCAGTATTTT. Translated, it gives CASSQGIPGGSTDTQYF.